This TCR beta chain stems from a study of T-cell memory formation after mild COVID-19. As for the study in general: Largely donor-specific TCR clusters were found.

The V and J ends lost 4 bases and 0 bases respectively, with 13 bases between them. CDR3 length: 16 residues. Per germline, CDR1 SGHRS and CDR2 YFSETQ. Using its own MiXCR run on the 5' RACE reads, TCRdb lists one record per CDR3 protein. The table has roughly 130,000 distinct CDR3 sequences, around a sixth seen once. Turning to this clonotype: Its antigen is still unknown.

The study, taken as a whole, reports: The study found balanced CD4/CD8 in clones contracting day 15 to 85 and a CD4+ lean in later expanders.

The genes are TRBV5-1 and TRBJ2-2; no clear D gene. This receptor was taken from an adult woman who had mild COVID-19 (a few samples of this study predate the infection). Cell type and time point are not known. Specimen: PBMCs or a T cell subset sorted from them (not recorded which). For the CDR3, the DNA is TGCGCCAGCAGCGCTATCAGGAACGCGAACACCGGGGAGCTGTTTTTT. It is translated as CASSAIRNANTGELFF.